Described below is a single TCR beta chain sequence and its context. As yet, its antigen is unknown. The CDR3 spans 15 residues. The V end lost 0 bases, the J end lost 3 bases, and 9 bases lay between the germline ends. Germline V gene data show CDR1 as SGHRS and CDR2 as YFSETQ. This entry belongs to a study of T cells in localized non-small cell lung cancer. Overall study results and limits: Sequencing, confined to only one tumor region, leaves heterogeneity possible. Blood T cell density predicted longer survival; adjacent-lung clonality, shorter. Median detection of top 100 tumor clones in adjacent lung was around 57 clones. Peak T cell clonality was found in uninvolved adjacent lung, exceeding tumor.

TCRdb's table, derived via immunoSEQ multiplex PCR, lists solely in-frame clones and lacks some. The sample shows about 33,000 clones, around three quarters of them seen only once. The receptor was isolated from an older male donor with stage III squamous cell lung carcinoma. The chain employs TRBV5-1 and TRBJ2-2, with D possibly matching TRBD1 (5 bases). The material sequenced was peripheral blood, taken before any cancer treatment. CDR3 DNA sequence: TGCGCCAGCAGCTTGGAAGCAGGGCACACCGGGGAGCTGTTTTTT. It encodes CASSLEAGHTGELFF.